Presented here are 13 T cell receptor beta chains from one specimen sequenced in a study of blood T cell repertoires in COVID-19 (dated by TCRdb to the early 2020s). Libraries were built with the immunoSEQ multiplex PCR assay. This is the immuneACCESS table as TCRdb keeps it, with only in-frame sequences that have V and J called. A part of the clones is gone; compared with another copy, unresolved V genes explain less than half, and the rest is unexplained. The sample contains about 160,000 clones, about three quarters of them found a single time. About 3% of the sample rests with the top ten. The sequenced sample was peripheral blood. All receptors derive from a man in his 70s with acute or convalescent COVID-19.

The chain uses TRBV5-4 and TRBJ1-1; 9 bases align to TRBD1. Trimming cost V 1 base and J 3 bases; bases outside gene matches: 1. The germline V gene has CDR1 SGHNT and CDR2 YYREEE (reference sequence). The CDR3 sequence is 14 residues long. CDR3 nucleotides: TGTGCCAGCAGCTTGACAGGGGGCGACACTGAAGCTTTCTTT. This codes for CASSLTGGDTEAFF.

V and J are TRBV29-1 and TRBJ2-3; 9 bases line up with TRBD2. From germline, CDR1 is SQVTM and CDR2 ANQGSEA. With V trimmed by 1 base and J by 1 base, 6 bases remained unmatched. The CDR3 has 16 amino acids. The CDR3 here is CSVEAPLAGGTDTQYF. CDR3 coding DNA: TGCAGCGTTGAAGCTCCTTTAGCGGGAGGCACAGATACGCAGTATTTT.

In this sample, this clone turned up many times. CDR3 nucleotides: TGTGCCAGCAGTACGGGGACAGGGCAGTATCAGCCCCAGCATTTT. It yields the protein CASSTGTGQYQPQHF. This chain links TRBV28 with TRBJ1-5; TRBD1 aligns across 9 bases. CDR3 length equals 15 residues. The ends lost 5 bases at V and 5 bases at J; junction bases unmatched: 7. The germline V gene has CDR1 MDHEN and CDR2 SYDVKM.

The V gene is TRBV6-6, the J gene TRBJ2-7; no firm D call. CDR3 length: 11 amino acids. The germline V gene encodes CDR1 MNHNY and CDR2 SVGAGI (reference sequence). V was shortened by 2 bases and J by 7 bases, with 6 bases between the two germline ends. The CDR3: CASSYELEQYF. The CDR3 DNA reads TGTGCCAGCAGTTACGAGCTGGAGCAGTACTTC.

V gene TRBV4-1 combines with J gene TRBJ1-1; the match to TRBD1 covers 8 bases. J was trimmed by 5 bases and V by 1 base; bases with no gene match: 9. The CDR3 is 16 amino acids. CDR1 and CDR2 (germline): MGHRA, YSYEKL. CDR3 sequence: CASSQGTGPGKTEAFF. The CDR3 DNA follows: TGCGCCAGCAGCCAAGGGACAGGGCCGGGAAAGACTGAAGCTTTCTTT.

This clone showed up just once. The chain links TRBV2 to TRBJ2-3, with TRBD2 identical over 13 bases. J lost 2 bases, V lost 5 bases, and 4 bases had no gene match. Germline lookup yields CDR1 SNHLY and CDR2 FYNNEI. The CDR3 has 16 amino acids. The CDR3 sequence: CASSSGLAGFTDTQYF. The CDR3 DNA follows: TGTGCCAGCAGTTCGGGACTAGCGGGGTTCACAGATACGCAGTATTTT.

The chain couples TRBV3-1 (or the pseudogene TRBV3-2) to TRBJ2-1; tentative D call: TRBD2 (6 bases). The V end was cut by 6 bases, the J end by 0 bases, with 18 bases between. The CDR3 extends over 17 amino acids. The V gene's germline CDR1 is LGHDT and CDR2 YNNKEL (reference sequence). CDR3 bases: TGTGCCAGCAGACTAAATTCTGGGGGGAGCTCCTACAATGAGCAGTTCTTC. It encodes CASRLNSGGSSYNEQFF.

CDR3 DNA: TGTGCCAGCAGTTCAGAAATTTCGAACACCGGGGAGCTGTTTTTT. Its protein product is CASSSEISNTGELFF. The gene calls are TRBV25-1 and TRBJ2-2; D is unresolved. Germline V gene sequence: CDR1 MGHDK, CDR2 SYGVNS. CDR3 length equals 15 residues. The V and J ends lost 5 bases and 0 bases respectively, with 10 bases between them.

DNA for the CDR3: TGTGCCAGCAGCCACCGACAGGGGGCTGGGGAAAAACTGTTTTTT. Amino acids: CASSHRQGAGEKLFF. V is TRBV5-4 and J is TRBJ1-4, with TRBD1 matching over 10 bases. Trimming removed 4 bases from V and 8 bases from J; junction bases left unmatched: 8. CDR1 is SGHNT, CDR2 YYREEE, per germline (reference sequence). This CDR3 spans 15 amino acids.

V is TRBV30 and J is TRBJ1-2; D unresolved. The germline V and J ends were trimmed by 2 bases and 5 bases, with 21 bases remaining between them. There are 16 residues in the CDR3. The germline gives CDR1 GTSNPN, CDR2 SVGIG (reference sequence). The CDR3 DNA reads TGTGCCTGGAGTTCCCCGGGGTGGGGTGGTAGGTATGGCTACACCTTC. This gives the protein CAWSSPGWGGRYGYTF.

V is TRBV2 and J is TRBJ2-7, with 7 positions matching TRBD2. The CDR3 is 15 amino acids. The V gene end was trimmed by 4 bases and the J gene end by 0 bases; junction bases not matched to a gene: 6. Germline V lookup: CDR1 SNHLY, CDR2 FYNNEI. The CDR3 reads CASSVISGGSYEQYF. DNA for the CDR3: TGTGCCAGCAGTGTAATCTCGGGGGGCTCCTACGAGCAGTACTTC.

The CDR3 region is CASSDRTGRGWNYGYTF. The CDR3 DNA sequence: TGCGCCAGCAGCGACAGGACAGGCCGGGGGTGGAACTATGGCTACACCTTC. The chain is built from TRBV5-1 and TRBJ1-2; 7 bases line up with TRBD1. Losses at the gene ends were 4 bases for V and 2 bases for J; bases not matched to a gene: 14. Germline-derived CDR1 and CDR2 are SGHRS and YFSETQ. There are 17 residues in the CDR3.

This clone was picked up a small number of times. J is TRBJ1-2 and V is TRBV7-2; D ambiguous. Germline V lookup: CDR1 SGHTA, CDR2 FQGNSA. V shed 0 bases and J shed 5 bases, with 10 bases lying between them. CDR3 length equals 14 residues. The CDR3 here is CASSLARGGYGYTF. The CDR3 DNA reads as TGTGCCAGCAGCTTAGCGCGGGGTGGTTATGGCTACACCTTC. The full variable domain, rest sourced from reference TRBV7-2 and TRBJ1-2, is GAGVSQSPSNKVTEKGKDVELRCDPISGHTALYWYRQSLGQGLEFLIYFQGNSAPDKSGLPSDRFSAERTGGSVSTLTIQRTQQEDSAVYLCASSLARGGYGYTFGSGTRLTVV.